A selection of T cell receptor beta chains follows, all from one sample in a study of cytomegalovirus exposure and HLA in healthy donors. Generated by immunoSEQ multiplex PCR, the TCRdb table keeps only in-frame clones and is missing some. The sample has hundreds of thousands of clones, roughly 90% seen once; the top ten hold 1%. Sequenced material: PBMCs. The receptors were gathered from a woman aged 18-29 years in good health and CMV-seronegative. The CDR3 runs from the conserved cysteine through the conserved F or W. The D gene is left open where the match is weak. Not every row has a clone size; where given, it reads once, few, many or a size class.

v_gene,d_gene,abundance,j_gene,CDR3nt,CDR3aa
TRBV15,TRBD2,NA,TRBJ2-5,TGTGCCACCAGCAGAGATGGCGGGGGGGTAGAGACCCAGTACTTC,CATSRDGGGVETQYF
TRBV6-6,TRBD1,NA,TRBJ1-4,TGTGCCAGCAGTTACGGGACAGGGGGAATGAAAAAACTGTTTTTT,CASSYGTGGMKKLFF
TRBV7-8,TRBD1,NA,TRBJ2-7,TGTGCCAGCAGCTCCCGACAGGGTAATCCCTACGAGCAGTACTTC,CASSSRQGNPYEQYF
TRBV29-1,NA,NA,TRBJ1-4,TGCAGCGTTGCGTCAGGTGCTAATGAAAAACTGTTTTTT,CSVASGANEKLFF
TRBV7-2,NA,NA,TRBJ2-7,TGTGCCAGCAGACTAAACAGGGAGAGCGAGCAGTACTTC,CASRLNRESEQYF
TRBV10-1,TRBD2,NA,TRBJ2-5,TGCGCCAGCAGCTCGGGAGGGCCTCCAGTGGAGACCCAGTACTTC,CASSSGGPPVETQYF
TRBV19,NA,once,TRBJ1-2,TGTGCCAGTAGTATAACCCTAGGGGCCTATGGCTACACCTTC,CASSITLGAYGYTF
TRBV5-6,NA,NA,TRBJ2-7,TGTGCCAGCAGCCTCGGTTTAGCTAGATACGAGCAGTACTTC,CASSLGLARYEQYF
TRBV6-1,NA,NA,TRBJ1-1,TGTGCCAGCAGGGAAGGGTGGGGCGAAGCTTTCTTT,CASREGWGEAFF
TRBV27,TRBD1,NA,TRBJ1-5,TGTGCCAGCAGTTTAGGGACAGGAAATCAGCCCCAGCATTTT,CASSLGTGNQPQHF
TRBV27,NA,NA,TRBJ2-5,TGTGCCAGCAAGAGGACTACCGGGCGAGAGACCCAGTACTTC,CASKRTTGRETQYF
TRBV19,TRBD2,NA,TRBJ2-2,TGTGCCAGTAGTTCCACGACTAGCGGGGGGGCAGGCACCGGGGAGCTGTTTTTT,CASSSTTSGGAGTGELFF
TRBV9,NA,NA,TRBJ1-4,TGTGCCAGCAGCGTAGGGCAGGCTAATGAAAAACTGTTTTTT,CASSVGQANEKLFF
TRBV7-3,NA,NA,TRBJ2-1,TGTGCCAGCAGCACATCTTCAGGTGGATCTTACAATGAGCAGTTCTTC,CASSTSSGGSYNEQFF
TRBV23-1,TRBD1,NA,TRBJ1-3,TGCGCCAGCAGTCAATCGGGCTATGACAGGGATAGTGACGGCACCATATATTTT,CASSQSGYDRDSDGTIYF
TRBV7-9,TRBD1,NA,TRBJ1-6,TGTGCCAGCAGCCCCGACAGGGTTAATTCACCCCTCCACTTT,CASSPDRVNSPLHF
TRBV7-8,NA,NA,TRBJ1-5,TGTGCCAGCAGCTTGTATTCAGGGTTCAATCAGCCCCAGCATTTT,CASSLYSGFNQPQHF
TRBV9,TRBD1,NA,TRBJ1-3,TGTGCCAGCAGCCCCCAGGGGGGCGGTGGAAACACCATATATTTT,CASSPQGGGGNTIYF
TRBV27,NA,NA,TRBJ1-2,TGTGCCAGCACTCTAGGGCAGGGATATGGCTACACCTTC,CASTLGQGYGYTF
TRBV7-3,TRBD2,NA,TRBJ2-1,TGTGCCAGCAGCCCTAGCCCGGGACTAGCGGGAGAGGGGGTCCCCTACAATGAGCAGTTCTTC,CASSPSPGLAGEGVPYNEQFF
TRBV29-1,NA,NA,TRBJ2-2,TGCAGCGTTGGTTCAGGGTTCCCCACCGGGGAGCTGTTTTTT,CSVGSGFPTGELFF
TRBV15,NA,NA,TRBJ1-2,TGTGCCACCAGCAGAGACCGGGGGGATGGCTACACCTTC,CATSRDRGDGYTF
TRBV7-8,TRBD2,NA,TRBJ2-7,TGTGCCAGCAGCCCTCCCCCGGGTAGCGGGACGAACTACGAGCAGTACTTC,CASSPPPGSGTNYEQYF
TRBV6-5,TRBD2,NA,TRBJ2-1,TGTGCCACCCGGATTAGCGGGGGAAGGGATGAGCAGTTCTTC,CATRISGGRDEQFF
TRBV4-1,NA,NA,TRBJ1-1,TGCGCCAGCAGCCAACAGCAAACGCGGGGCACTGAAGCTTTCTTT,CASSQQQTRGTEAFF
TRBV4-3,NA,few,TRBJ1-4,TGCGCCAGCAGCCAAGAACATTGGGAAAAACTGTTTTTT,CASSQEHWEKLFF
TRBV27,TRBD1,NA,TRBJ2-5,TGTGCCAGCAGTCTCAACAGGGGTTACCAAGAGACCCAGTACTTC,CASSLNRGYQETQYF
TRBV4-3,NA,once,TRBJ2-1,TGCGCCAGCAGCCTTCAGACGGGACTTTCTTACAATGAGCAGTTCTTC,CASSLQTGLSYNEQFF
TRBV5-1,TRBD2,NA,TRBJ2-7,TGCGCCAGCAGCTTGACGACTAGCCGCTCATCCTACGAGCAGTACTTC,CASSLTTSRSSYEQYF
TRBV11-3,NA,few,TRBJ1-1,TGTGCCAGCAGCTTAGTGGTCGGGGAGTTTGACACTGAAGCTTTCTTT,CASSLVVGEFDTEAFF
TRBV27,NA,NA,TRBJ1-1,TGTGCCAGCACCCCGGGCGCAGGGAGGGGCACTGAAGCTTTCTTT,CASTPGAGRGTEAFF
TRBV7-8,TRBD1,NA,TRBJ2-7,TGTGCCAGCAGCCAGGGACAGAACTACGAGCAGTACTTC,CASSQGQNYEQYF
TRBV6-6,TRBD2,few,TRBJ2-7,TGTGCCAGCAGTTCGGAGCGGGAGCCACCCTACGAGCAGTACTTC,CASSSEREPPYEQYF
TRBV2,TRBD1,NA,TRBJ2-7,TGTGCCAGCAATGAGCCGGGACAGGGTGTCCCCTACGAGCAGTACTTC,CASNEPGQGVPYEQYF
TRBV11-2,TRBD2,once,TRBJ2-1,TGTGCCAGCAGCTCCCTAGCGGGCCAGGTCTCCTACAATGAGCAGTTCTTC,CASSSLAGQVSYNEQFF
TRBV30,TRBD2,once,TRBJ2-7,TGTGCCTGGAAAAGCGGGAACTACGAGCAGTACTTC,CAWKSGNYEQYF
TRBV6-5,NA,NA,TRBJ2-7,TGTGCCAGCAGTCAGGGGGGAAGCTACGAGCAGTACTTC,CASSQGGSYEQYF
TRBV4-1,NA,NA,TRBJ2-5,TGCGCCAGCAGCCAAACCCAGGACAGCCCTTTGGAGACCCAGTACTTC,CASSQTQDSPLETQYF
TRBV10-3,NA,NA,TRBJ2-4,TGTGCCATCTCCCGGACGGAGGTCGGGAAAAACATTCAGTACTTC,CAISRTEVGKNIQYF
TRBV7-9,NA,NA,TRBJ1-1,TGTGCCAGCACCCCATTCAAGAGGACTGAAGCTTTCTTT,CASTPFKRTEAFF
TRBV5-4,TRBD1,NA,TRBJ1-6,TGTGCCAGCAGAATCAGCCGGGACAGGGGTAGTTCACCCCTCCACTTT,CASRISRDRGSSPLHF